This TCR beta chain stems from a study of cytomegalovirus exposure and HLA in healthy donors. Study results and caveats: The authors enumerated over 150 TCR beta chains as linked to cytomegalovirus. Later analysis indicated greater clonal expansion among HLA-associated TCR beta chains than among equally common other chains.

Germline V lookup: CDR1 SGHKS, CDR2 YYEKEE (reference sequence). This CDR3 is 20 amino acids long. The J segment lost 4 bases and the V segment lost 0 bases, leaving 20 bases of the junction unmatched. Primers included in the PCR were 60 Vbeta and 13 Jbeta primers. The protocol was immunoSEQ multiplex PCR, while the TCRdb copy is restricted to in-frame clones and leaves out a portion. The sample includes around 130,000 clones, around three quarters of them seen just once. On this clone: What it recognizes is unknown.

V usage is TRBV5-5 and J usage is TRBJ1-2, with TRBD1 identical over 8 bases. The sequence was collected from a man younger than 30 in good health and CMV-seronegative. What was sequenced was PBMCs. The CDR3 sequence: CASSLVFGVGRGPEFYGYTF. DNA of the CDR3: TGTGCCAGCAGCTTGGTTTTTGGGGTCGGCAGGGGGCCGGAGTTCTATGGCTACACCTTC.